Sequencing of this T cell receptor (beta chain) was carried out in a study of T cells in Graves' hyperthyroidism and ophthalmopathy. Findings and limits, study-wide: In blood, most of the thyroid clonotypes expanded above 0.001 were also present.

The CDR3 regions of TCR beta were amplified from RNA transcripts. The HTBI primer set drove a first-round RT-PCR of the TCR CDR3. A single record per CDR3 protein comes from TCRdb applying MiXCR to the multiplex PCR reads. Here the sample spans some 690,000 distinct CDR3 sequences, roughly a sixth being singletons. In this sample, this clonotype turned up many times. What it recognizes is unknown. The receptor comes from a man in his fifties with Graves' hyperthyroidism. The sequenced sample consisted of blood.

The CDR3 coding sequence is TGTGCCAGCAGCTCGGGACTAGCGGGAGGGCCCACAGATACGCAGTATTTT. As protein: CASSSGLAGGPTDTQYF. The chain carries TRBV11-3 and TRBJ2-3; 16 nucleotides line up with TRBD2. The germline V gene has CDR1 SGHNT and CDR2 YENEEA. With 4 bases clipped from V and 2 bases from J, the junction kept 3 bases outside the gene matches. This CDR3 is 17 amino acids long.